Listed below are T cell receptor beta chains from one sample, sequenced in a study of regulatory T cells in long-lasting Graves disease. From the multiplex PCR reads, TCRdb called clonotypes with MiXCR, one entry per CDR3 protein. The table includes about 450,000 distinct CDR3 sequences, 23% detected once. The sequencing used peripheral blood mononuclear cells (PBMCs), collected when the disease was refractory, from a patient treated with antithyroid drugs. The source of these receptors is a female donor with Graves disease. Each CDR3 is given with its conserved first and last residue. D genes are given only for firm matches. Some rows mark clone size as missing; the rest say once, few, many or name a class of expanded clone.

CASSEGTGWTNQPQHF	TGTGCCAGTAGTGAGGGGACAGGTTGGACCAATCAGCCCCAGCATTTT	TRBD1	TRBJ1-5	NA	TRBV19
CASRGDRQETQYF	TGTGCCAGCAGAGGGGACAGGCAGGAGACCCAGTACTTC	TRBD1	TRBJ2-5	many	TRBV2
CASSYSGRNEQFF	TGTGCCAGCAGTTACTCGGGGCGGAATGAGCAGTTCTTC	NA	TRBJ2-1	NA	TRBV6-6
CASSYGRGRGQYF	TGTGCCAGCAGTTACGGCAGGGGAAGGGGGCAGTACTTC	NA	TRBJ2-7	NA	TRBV6-2/TRBV6-3
CASSHTSEQYF	TGTGCCAGCAGCCACACTAGTGAGCAGTACTTC	NA	TRBJ2-7	few	TRBV7-2
CASSLGVHQPQHF	TGTGCCAGCAGCTTAGGAGTTCATCAGCCCCAGCATTTT	NA	TRBJ1-5	few	TRBV7-2
CSAREKGDWWGNQPQHF	TGCAGTGCTAGAGAGAAGGGTGATTGGTGGGGCAATCAGCCCCAGCATTTT	NA	TRBJ1-5	NA	TRBV20-1
CASTPRGSGVTEKLFF	TGTGCCAGCACCCCAAGGGGGTCAGGGGTGACTGAAAAACTGTTTTTT	NA	TRBJ1-4	many	TRBV28
CASTADIGDTEAFF	TGTGCCAGCACCGCCGACATAGGGGACACTGAAGCTTTCTTT	NA	TRBJ1-1	many	TRBV12-3/TRBV12-4
CSARVSGRTGANVLTF	TGCAGTGCTAGGGTCTCAGGGAGGACTGGGGCCAACGTCCTGACTTTC	NA	TRBJ2-6	few	TRBV20-1
CASRGRTNTGELFF	TGTGCCAGCAGGGGACGGACGAACACCGGGGAGCTGTTTTTT	NA	TRBJ2-2	many	TRBV2
CASSTITGELFF	TGTGCCAGCAGCACGATCACCGGGGAGCTGTTTTTT	NA	TRBJ2-2	few	TRBV9
CASSPGGEMQYF	TGTGCCAGCAGCCCGGGGGGGGAGATGCAGTACTTC	TRBD2	TRBJ2-7	many	TRBV11-2
CASRYRVATEAFF	TGTGCCAGCCGATACAGGGTGGCCACTGAAGCTTTCTTT	NA	TRBJ1-1	many	TRBV2
CASSLQPQGSYNSPLHF	TGTGCCAGCAGCTTGCAGCCCCAGGGATCCTATAATTCACCCCTCCACTTT	NA	TRBJ1-6	few	TRBV5-5
CASSLASGGYTF	TGTGCCAGCAGCTTAGCGAGTGGGGGATACACCTTC	NA	TRBJ1-2	NA	TRBV7-9
CSAGLQETQYF	TGCAGTGCAGGACTACAAGAGACCCAGTACTTC	NA	TRBJ2-5	many	TRBV20-1
CASRIGQASNQPQHF	TGTGCCAGCAGGATTGGACAAGCTAGCAATCAGCCCCAGCATTTT	NA	TRBJ1-5	many	TRBV2
CASSSHRVGSEQYF	TGTGCCAGCAGCAGTCACAGGGTTGGAAGCGAGCAGTACTTC	NA	TRBJ2-7	few	TRBV6-1
CASSYTGTGSLDQPQHF	TGTGCCAGCAGTTACACCGGGACAGGTTCTTTAGATCAGCCCCAGCATTTT	TRBD1	TRBJ1-5	NA	TRBV7-9
CASRATDREDTEAFF	TGTGCCAGCAGAGCTACGGACAGGGAGGACACTGAAGCTTTCTTT	TRBD1	TRBJ1-1	many	TRBV2
CASTLGLAGYEQYF	TGTGCCAGCACCCTGGGACTAGCGGGCTACGAGCAGTACTTC	TRBD2	TRBJ2-7	once	TRBV7-8
CSARDARESSCEQYF	TGCAGTGCTAGAGATGCGAGGGAGAGCTCCTGCGAGCAGTACTTC	NA	TRBJ2-7	NA	TRBV20-1
CSARDPQTGRNQPQHF	TGCAGTGCTAGAGATCCACAGACAGGTCGCAATCAGCCCCAGCATTTT	NA	TRBJ1-5	NA	TRBV20-1
CASSSLLGATGELFF	TGTGCCAGCAGTTCCCTATTGGGAGCCACCGGGGAGCTGTTTTTT	NA	TRBJ2-2	many	TRBV11-2
CASTTSGQGNEKLFF	TGTGCCAGCACGACCTCGGGACAGGGGAATGAAAAACTGTTTTTT	TRBD1	TRBJ1-4	many	TRBV3-1
CASSSPRDRELVWTQYF	TGCGCCAGCAGCTCCCCTCGGGACCGAGAGTTGGTCTGGACCCAGTACTTC	NA	TRBJ2-5	NA	TRBV5-1
CASSLEGGQVWGYTF	TGTGCCAGCAGTTTAGAAGGGGGCCAGGTCTGGGGCTACACCTTC	TRBD1	TRBJ1-2	NA	TRBV28
CASSMGLAGGGETQYF	TGTGCCAGCAGCATGGGACTAGCGGGAGGGGGGGAGACCCAGTACTTC	TRBD2	TRBJ2-5	many	TRBV11-2
CASAENAGTVNSPLHF	TGTGCCAGCGCCGAAAACGCCGGGACAGTGAATTCACCCCTCCACTTT	TRBD1	TRBJ1-6	few	TRBV7-9
CATATGTAYEQYF	TGTGCCACAGCGACTGGGACTGCCTACGAGCAGTACTTC	NA	TRBJ2-7	NA	TRBV7-9
CAWSRPGSYEQYF	TGTGCCTGGAGCAGGCCAGGCTCCTACGAGCAGTACTTC	NA	TRBJ2-7	few	TRBV30